A selection of T cell receptor beta chains follows, all from one sample in a study of blood T cell repertoires in COVID-19. Some clones are missing from TCRdb's copy, which holds only in-frame ones; the method was immunoSEQ multiplex PCR. The data hold approximately 500,000 clones, with around 87% observed a single time. The specimen sequenced was PBMCs or T cells enriched from blood (not recorded which). The receptors originated from a woman aged 35 to 49 who had recovered from COVID-19. The CDR3 runs from the conserved cysteine through the conserved F or W. A D gene is named only where the DNA matches it firmly. Clone size is not always given. Where it is, it says once, few, many or a class for expanded clones.

j_call: TRBJ2-3
v_call: TRBV14
cdr3_length: 17
clone_size: .
d_call: .
cdr3_aa: CASSTSLDPTGTDTQYF
cdr3_nt: TGTGCCAGCAGCACGAGCCTCGATCCCACCGGCACAGATACGCAGTATTTT

j_call: TRBJ2-4
v_call: TRBV19
cdr3_length: 16
clone_size: .
d_call: TRBD2
cdr3_aa: CASSIVDGRAKNIQYF
cdr3_nt: TGTGCCAGTAGTATAGTGGACGGGAGGGCCAAAAACATTCAGTACTTC

j_call: TRBJ1-2
v_call: TRBV30
cdr3_length: 15
clone_size: .
d_call: TRBD1
cdr3_aa: CAWRNLGQGRNGYTF
cdr3_nt: TGTGCCTGGAGGAATCTGGGACAGGGAAGGAATGGCTACACCTTC

j_call: TRBJ2-3
v_call: TRBV24-1
cdr3_length: 18
clone_size: .
d_call: TRBD2
cdr3_aa: CATSDLRTGTSGTDTQYF
cdr3_nt: TGTGCCACCAGTGATTTGAGGACCGGGACTAGCGGCACAGATACGCAGTATTTT

j_call: TRBJ1-6
v_call: TRBV14
cdr3_length: 15
clone_size: once
d_call: .
cdr3_aa: CASSQDGPSNSPLHF
cdr3_nt: TGTGCCAGCAGCCAAGACGGCCCTAGCAATTCACCCCTCCACTTT

j_call: TRBJ2-7
v_call: TRBV11-2
cdr3_length: 14
clone_size: .
d_call: .
cdr3_aa: CASSPQGAFYEQYF
cdr3_nt: TGTGCCAGCAGCCCGCAAGGAGCTTTTTACGAGCAGTACTTC

j_call: TRBJ2-7
v_call: TRBV19
cdr3_length: 17
clone_size: .
d_call: .
cdr3_aa: CASSQSMSSGGSYEQYF
cdr3_nt: TGTGCCAGTAGCCAAAGTATGAGTAGCGGCGGCTCCTACGAGCAGTACTTC

j_call: TRBJ1-5
v_call: TRBV29-1
cdr3_length: 16
clone_size: .
d_call: TRBD1
cdr3_aa: CSVEHPRDRVNQPQHF
cdr3_nt: TGCAGCGTCGAACACCCCCGGGACAGGGTGAATCAGCCCCAGCATTTT

j_call: TRBJ2-1
v_call: TRBV11-2
cdr3_length: 13
clone_size: .
d_call: .
cdr3_aa: CASSLDRNNEQFF
cdr3_nt: TGTGCCAGCAGCTTAGATAGAAACAATGAGCAGTTCTTC

j_call: TRBJ1-1
v_call: TRBV11-2
cdr3_length: 17
clone_size: .
d_call: TRBD1
cdr3_aa: CASSLVAGTVVGSEAFF
cdr3_nt: TGTGCCAGCAGCTTAGTCGCAGGGACAGTCGTCGGATCTGAAGCTTTCTTT

j_call: TRBJ2-7
v_call: TRBV10-1
cdr3_length: 13
clone_size: few
d_call: TRBD1
cdr3_aa: CASRRTGNDEQYF
cdr3_nt: TGCGCCAGCAGGCGGACAGGGAATGACGAGCAGTACTTC

j_call: TRBJ2-7
v_call: TRBV27
cdr3_length: 15
clone_size: once
d_call: TRBD2
cdr3_aa: CASSSTGGGVYEQYF
cdr3_nt: TGTGCCAGCAGTTCCACCGGGGGGGGCGTCTACGAGCAGTACTTC

j_call: TRBJ1-1
v_call: TRBV7-9
cdr3_length: 14
clone_size: .
d_call: .
cdr3_aa: CASSLGPGGTEAFF
cdr3_nt: TGTGCCAGCAGCTTAGGACCGGGGGGAACTGAAGCTTTCTTT